This is a list of T cell receptor beta chains from one sample in a study of molecular identifiers for immune sequencing clone quantification. Each CDR3 protein gets one entry after TCRdb re-called the PCR reads with MiXCR. This sample carries under 600,000 distinct CDR3 sequences, about a fifth of them seen once, and the ten largest clones take roughly 0.81%. The material sequenced was naive CD8+ T cells from blood, with Jurkat cell RNA spiked in. The receptors originated from a human donor in good health. Some libraries in this study had Jurkat cell RNA spiked in. CDR3s include the opening cysteine and the closing phenylalanine or tryptophan. A D gene is named only where the DNA matches it firmly. Some rows have no size entry. The others give once, few or many, or a class for an expanded clone.

V gene	J gene	clone size	D gene	CDR3 protein	CDR3 DNA
TRBV18	TRBJ1-5	NA	NA	CASSAPESRGDQPRHF	TGTGCCAGCTCCGCACCTGAGTCCAGGGGAGATCAGCCCCGGCATTTT
TRBV7-2	TRBJ2-1	many	TRBD2	CASSLLGLVNNEQFF	TGTGCCAGCAGCTTACTAGGACTAGTAAACAATGAGCAGTTCTTC
TRBV4-3	TRBJ2-7	many	TRBD1	CASSQEDRGYDEQYF	TGCGCCAGCAGCCAAGAAGACAGGGGGTACGACGAGCAGTACTTC
TRBV9	TRBJ2-7	NA	TRBD2	CASSANREDSYEQYF	TGTGCCAGCAGCGCCAACCGGGAGGACTCCTACGAGCAGTACTTC
TRBV29-1	TRBJ2-3	many	NA	CSSAGHRGTDTQYF	TGCAGCTCCGCCGGGCACCGCGGCACAGATACGCAGTATTTT
TRBV4-3	TRBJ1-4	NA	NA	CASSQVWATNEKLFF	TGCGCCAGCAGCCAAGTTTGGGCAACTAATGAAAAACTGTTTTTT
TRBV4-1	TRBJ1-5	NA	TRBD1	CASSQTLPGQDLGSQPQHF	TGCGCCAGCAGCCAAACTCTTCCGGGACAGGATTTAGGAAGTCAGCCCCAGCATTTT
TRBV13	TRBJ2-6	NA	NA	CASSLVGFGANVLTF	TGTGCCAGCAGCTTAGTGGGTTTTGGGGCCAACGTCCTGACTTTC
TRBV19	TRBJ2-1	NA	TRBD2	CASSIGEGYNEQFF	TGTGCCAGTAGTATAGGGGAGGGGTACAATGAGCAGTTCTTC
TRBV12-3/TRBV12-4	TRBJ2-5	NA	NA	CASGGGLQETQYF	TGTGCCTCTGGTGGGGGACTCCAAGAGACCCAGTACTTC
TRBV7-2	TRBJ2-7	few	NA	CASSLDQAVAWGADEQYF	TGTGCCAGCAGCTTAGATCAGGCAGTTGCCTGGGGGGCGGACGAGCAGTACTTC
TRBV6-6	TRBJ2-5	few	NA	CASSYSTGGVHVIQETQYF	TGTGCCAGCAGTTACTCGACTGGCGGGGTCCACGTAATCCAAGAGACCCAGTACTTC
TRBV7-9	TRBJ1-1	many	NA	CASGLGFTEAFF	TGTGCCAGCGGTTTGGGGTTTACTGAAGCTTTCTTT
TRBV19	TRBJ1-2	many	NA	CASIGNDYGYTF	TGTGCCAGTATTGGGAATGACTATGGCTACACCTTC
TRBV12-3/TRBV12-4	TRBJ2-7	many	NA	CASSPGAGEQYF	TGTGCCAGCAGCCCAGGGGCGGGCGAGCAGTACTTC
TRBV11-2	TRBJ2-5	few	TRBD2	CASSLDLGGGSLETQYF	TGTGCCAGCAGCTTAGATTTGGGCGGGGGTTCTCTGGAGACCCAGTACTTC
TRBV5-6	TRBJ2-7	many	NA	CASSLAGTGTYEQYF	TGTGCCAGCAGCTTGGCCGGGACGGGAACCTACGAGCAGTACTTC
TRBV6-2/TRBV6-3	TRBJ2-2	NA	NA	CASSPITTVPNTGELFF	TGTGCCAGCAGCCCGATCACAACCGTTCCGAACACCGGGGAGCTGTTTTTT
TRBV7-9	TRBJ2-3	many	NA	CASSSGLRSTDTQYF	TGTGCCAGCAGCTCGGGACTGAGGAGCACAGATACGCAGTATTTT
TRBV9	TRBJ2-2	NA	NA	CASSPMLGVLAGELFF	TGTGCCAGCAGCCCTATGTTAGGGGTGCTCGCCGGGGAGCTGTTTTTT
TRBV27	TRBJ1-2	few	NA	CASSPIGIDYGYTF	TGTGCCAGCAGTCCCATAGGCATTGACTATGGCTACACCTTC
TRBV29-1	TRBJ2-5	many	NA	CSVEAQGETQYF	TGCAGCGTTGAAGCCCAGGGAGAGACCCAGTACTTC
TRBV13	TRBJ2-5	many	TRBD2	CASSLGASGGETQYF	TGTGCCAGCAGCTTAGGTGCTAGCGGGGGCGAGACCCAGTACTTC
TRBV7-2	TRBJ1-3	few	NA	CASTESAGFSGNTIYF	TGTGCCAGCACCGAATCGGCAGGATTCTCTGGAAACACCATATATTTT
TRBV24-1	TRBJ2-1	many	NA	CATSPSYNEQFF	TGTGCCACCAGTCCCAGTTACAATGAGCAGTTCTTC
TRBV6-5	TRBJ1-1	NA	NA	CASSYSLGRPLNTEAFF	TGTGCCAGCAGTTACTCCCTGGGACGGCCCCTGAACACTGAAGCTTTCTTT
TRBV4-1	TRBJ2-7	NA	NA	CASSQLFGQIYEQYF	TGCGCCAGCAGCCAGCTCTTCGGACAAATCTACGAGCAGTACTTC
TRBV2	TRBJ1-1	many	NA	CASSEVAGRIMNTEAFF	TGTGCCAGCAGTGAAGTGGCAGGAAGGATCATGAACACTGAAGCTTTCTTT
TRBV7-2	TRBJ2-3	many	NA	CASSPTLLQGDTQYF	TGTGCCAGCAGCCCAACTTTGCTACAGGGCGATACGCAGTATTTT
TRBV19	TRBJ2-1	few	NA	CASSIAVSNEQFF	TGTGCCAGTAGTATCGCCGTTAGCAATGAGCAGTTCTTC
TRBV6-2/TRBV6-3	TRBJ2-3	NA	TRBD2	CASSYQASGNGYTDTQYF	TGTGCCAGCAGTTACCAGGCTAGCGGGAATGGATACACAGATACGCAGTATTTT
TRBV6-5	TRBJ2-2	NA	NA	CASRVDRTVRVSGELFF	TGTGCCAGCAGAGTCGACAGGACCGTCCGGGTTTCTGGGGAGCTGTTTTTT
TRBV4-3	TRBJ2-5	NA	NA	CASSQEDTSQETQYF	TGCGCCAGCAGCCAAGAAGACACCTCCCAAGAGACCCAGTACTTC
TRBV4-3	TRBJ2-7	few	NA	CASSQDRTQVGYEQYF	TGCGCCAGCAGCCAAGATCGGACCCAGGTAGGCTACGAGCAGTACTTC
TRBV7-9	TRBJ2-5	few	TRBD2	CASSPPQRGIQETQYF	TGTGCCAGCAGCCCCCCTCAGCGGGGCATCCAAGAGACCCAGTACTTC
TRBV29-1	TRBJ2-2	many	NA	CSVGTANTGELFF	TGCAGCGTAGGGACGGCGAACACCGGGGAGCTGTTTTTT